This TCR beta chain comes out of a study of Ad26.COV2.S vaccination and SARS-CoV-2 variants. Here immunoSEQ multiplex PCR was the method, and the copy in TCRdb shows in-frame clones only, minus some. The sample records some 300,000 clones, roughly 84% being singletons. Trimming took 5 bases from V and 6 from J, leaving 10 bases between them. The CDR3 sequence is 12 residues long. Treatment described: some 20 received Ad26.COV2.S at low or high dose, single or two shots; several received placebo; per-sample allocation not given. Following the first vaccine or placebo injection, samples were taken on day 63.

The chain has TRBV5-7 and TRBJ2-3, with D uncertain. TRBV5-7 is an open reading frame, and its role is uncertain. This TCR was recovered from a person aged 18-60 years who received the Ad26.COV2.S COVID-19 vaccine or a placebo. Sequenced material: peripheral blood, taken in a trial of Ad26.COV2.S vaccine versus placebo. Here the CDR3 reads CASRECSDTQYF. CDR3 nucleotides: TGTGCCAGCAGGGAGTGCTCCGATACGCAGTATTTT.